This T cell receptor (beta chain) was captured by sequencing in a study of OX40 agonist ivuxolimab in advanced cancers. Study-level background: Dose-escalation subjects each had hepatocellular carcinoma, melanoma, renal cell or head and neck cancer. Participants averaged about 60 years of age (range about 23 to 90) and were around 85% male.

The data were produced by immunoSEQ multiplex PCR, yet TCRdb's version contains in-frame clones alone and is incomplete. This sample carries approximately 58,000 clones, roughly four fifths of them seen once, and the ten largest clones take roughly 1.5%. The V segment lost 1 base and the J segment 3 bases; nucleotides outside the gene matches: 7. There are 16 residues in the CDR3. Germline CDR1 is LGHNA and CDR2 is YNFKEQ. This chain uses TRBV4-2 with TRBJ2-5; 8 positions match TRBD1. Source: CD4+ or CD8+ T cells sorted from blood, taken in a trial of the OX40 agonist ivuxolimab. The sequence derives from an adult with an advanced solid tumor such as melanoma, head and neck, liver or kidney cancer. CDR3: CASSQGRTGPKETQYF. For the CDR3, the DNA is TGTGCCAGCAGCCAAGGTCGGACAGGGCCGAAAGAGACCCAGTACTTC.